Listed below are T cell receptor beta chains from one sample, sequenced in a study of blood T cell repertoires in COVID-19. The data were produced by immunoSEQ multiplex PCR, yet TCRdb's version contains in-frame clones alone and is incomplete. Here the sample spans about 94,000 clones, 75% to 85% being singletons. The source material was peripheral blood. The receptors were gathered from a human donor in a cohort sampled during active COVID-19. CDR3s include the opening cysteine and the closing phenylalanine or tryptophan. The order of the fields is J gene, clone size, V gene, CDR3 length, D gene, CDR3 protein, CDR3 DNA. A D gene is named only where the DNA matches it firmly. Size values are once, few and many counts, or a class for expanded clones, and some rows have none.

TRBJ1-2 . TRBV3-1/TRBV3-2 14 . CASSQDVRGYGYTF TGTGCCAGCAGCCAAGACGTTCGGGGCTATGGCTACACCTTC
TRBJ2-7 . TRBV19 19 TRBD2 CASSIVYASGVFERDEQYF TGTGCCAGTAGTATAGTGTATGCCAGCGGGGTGTTTGAGAGGGACGAGCAGTACTTC
TRBJ2-5 . TRBV18 13 . CASSRGATETQYF TGTGCCAGCTCAAGGGGCGCAACAGAGACCCAGTACTTC
TRBJ2-7 . TRBV24-1 15 TRBD1 CATSDPRTGSYEQYF TGTGCCACCAGTGACCCTAGGACAGGAAGCTACGAGCAGTACTTC
TRBJ1-6 . TRBV2 17 TRBD1 CASSESWAGQGFSPLHF TGTGCCAGCAGTGAAAGTTGGGCTGGACAGGGGTTTTCACCCCTCCACTTT
TRBJ1-1 . TRBV28 14 TRBD1 CASSLTGGRTEAFF TGTGCCAGCAGCTTGACAGGGGGAAGAACTGAAGCTTTCTTT
TRBJ2-2 . TRBV19 15 TRBD2 CARRGGGRGTGELFF TGTGCCCGTCGGGGGGGCGGGAGAGGCACCGGGGAGCTGTTTTTT
TRBJ1-4 . TRBV5-4 13 . CASSFTGAEKLFF TGTGCCAGCAGCTTTACAGGAGCAGAAAAACTGTTTTTT
TRBJ1-2 once TRBV28 14 . CASIAGSRDYGYTF TGTGCCAGCATAGCGGGGTCCAGGGACTATGGCTACACCTTC
TRBJ1-5 once TRBV10-2 13 . CACGQTRNQPQHF TGCGCCTGCGGACAGACACGCAATCAGCCCCAGCATTTT
TRBJ2-1 . TRBV9 15 TRBD1 CASSVFQGAYNEQFF TGTGCCAGCAGCGTATTTCAGGGGGCCTACAATGAGCAGTTCTTC
TRBJ2-2 . TRBV6-5 16 TRBD2 CASSYGRERVTGELFF TGTGCCAGCAGTTACGGGCGGGAGAGGGTGACCGGGGAGCTGTTTTTT
TRBJ1-1 . TRBV5-1 14 . CASSSSGQDTEAFF TGCGCCAGCAGCTCCTCGGGACAAGACACTGAAGCTTTCTTT
TRBJ1-3 . TRBV5-1 14 . CASSLAGNGNTIYF TGCGCCAGCAGCTTGGCGGGGAACGGAAACACCATATATTTT
TRBJ1-1 . TRBV21-1 14 . CASSKQGMNTEAFF TGTGCCAGCAGCAAACAGGGCATGAACACTGAAGCTTTCTTT
TRBJ1-2 . TRBV10-3 17 TRBD1 CAIKGTGPPSVNYGYTF TGTGCCATCAAAGGGACAGGCCCACCCTCCGTTAACTATGGCTACACCTTC
TRBJ1-4 . TRBV7-6 14 TRBD1 CASSEQGVGEKLFF TGTGCCAGCTCGGAACAGGGGGTCGGTGAAAAACTGTTTTTT
TRBJ1-2 . TRBV28 11 . CASSLSGGYTF TGTGCCAGCAGTTTGTCAGGGGGCTACACCTTC
TRBJ1-2 . TRBV3-1/TRBV3-2 12 TRBD1 CASSRDRGGYTF TGTGCCAGCAGCCGAGACAGGGGTGGCTACACCTTC
TRBJ2-5 . TRBV28 16 . CASSLRRGTPQETQYF TGTGCCAGCAGTTTAAGGCGGGGGACACCACAAGAGACCCAGTACTTC
TRBJ2-3 . TRBV9 16 TRBD1 CASSVRVGTVTDTQYF TGTGCCAGCAGCGTCCGGGTGGGGACAGTAACCGATACGCAGTATTTT
TRBJ1-1 . TRBV28 13 TRBD1 CASSGTANTEAFF TGTGCCAGCAGTGGGACAGCGAACACTGAAGCTTTCTTT
TRBJ2-7 . TRBV14 15 TRBD2 CASSRTSGGSYEQYF TGTGCCAGCAGTCGGACTAGCGGGGGGTCCTACGAGCAGTACTTC
TRBJ1-2 . TRBV25-1 12 TRBD1 CASRGQGHGYTF TGTGCCAGCAGAGGACAGGGACATGGCTACACCTTC
TRBJ2-7 . TRBV7-9 18 . CASSLVTWRDQGEYEQYF TGTGCCAGCAGCTTAGTGACTTGGCGGGACCAAGGGGAGTACGAGCAGTACTTC
TRBJ2-1 once TRBV5-1 15 TRBD2 CASSFLREGYNEQFF TGCGCCAGCAGCTTCCTGCGGGAGGGGTACAATGAGCAGTTCTTC
TRBJ2-6 . TRBV28 15 . CASSLTGSGANVLTF TGTGCCAGCAGTTTGACGGGTTCCGGGGCCAACGTCCTGACTTTC
TRBJ1-1 . TRBV5-4 16 TRBD1 CASSPDRGGSNTEAFF TGTGCCAGCAGCCCGGACAGGGGGGGATCCAACACTGAAGCTTTCTTT
TRBJ1-2 . TRBV19 15 TRBD1 CASSARTGGHYGYTF TGTGCCAGTAGTGCAAGGACAGGGGGACACTATGGCTACACCTTC
TRBJ1-5 . TRBV14 13 TRBD1 CASSRDRGQPQHF TGTGCCAGCAGCCGGGACAGGGGTCAGCCCCAGCATTTT
TRBJ2-7 . TRBV28 17 TRBD1 CASSLIGTGAGSYEQYF TGTGCCAGCAGTTTAATTGGGACAGGGGCGGGCTCCTACGAGCAGTACTTC
TRBJ2-7 . TRBV3-1/TRBV3-2 13 . CASSQRAPDEQYF TGTGCCAGCAGCCAGCGAGCCCCTGACGAGCAGTACTTC
TRBJ1-1 . TRBV18 13 . CASSPFSGGGAFF TGTGCCAGCTCACCCTTTAGCGGAGGAGGAGCTTTCTTT
TRBJ1-4 few TRBV28 15 . CASQTGSGGNEKLFF TGTGCCAGTCAAACCGGTTCCGGGGGGAATGAAAAACTGTTTTTT
TRBJ2-3 once TRBV11-1 16 . CASSSHIGEGTDTQYF TGTGCCAGCAGCTCCCATATAGGAGAGGGCACAGATACGCAGTATTTT
TRBJ1-5 . TRBV5-6 13 . CASSLTGSQPQHF TGTGCCAGCAGCTTGACAGGGTCCCAGCCCCAGCATTTT
TRBJ1-6 once TRBV28 12 . CASSSSNSPLHF TGTGCCAGCAGTTCGTCTAATTCACCCCTCCACTTT
TRBJ1-4 . TRBV11-2 15 . CASSLRRGKNEKLFF TGTGCCAGCAGCTTGAGAAGGGGAAAGAATGAAAAACTGTTTTTT
TRBJ2-7 . TRBV21-1 14 . CASSKAKETDEQYF TGTGCCAGCAGCAAAGCGAAGGAGACAGACGAGCAGTACTTC
TRBJ2-7 . TRBV4-2 16 . CASSQDQRAGPYEQYF TGTGCCAGCAGCCAAGATCAGAGGGCGGGACCCTACGAGCAGTACTTC
TRBJ2-7 . TRBV28 14 . CASSSGSSSYEQYF TGTGCCAGCAGTTCAGGGTCCTCCTCCTACGAGCAGTACTTC
TRBJ1-5 . TRBV5-6 15 TRBD1 CASSFRQGSGQPQHF TGTGCCAGCAGCTTCCGACAGGGGAGTGGTCAGCCCCAGCATTTT
TRBJ2-7 . TRBV6-5 13 . CASSQPGTYEQYF TGTGCCAGCAGTCAACCCGGGACCTACGAGCAGTACTTC
TRBJ2-1 . TRBV11-2 15 TRBD2 CASTTSMDSYNEQFF TGTGCCAGCACGACTAGCATGGACTCCTACAATGAGCAGTTCTTC
TRBJ1-5 . TRBV30 12 . CAWSPGPQPQHF TGTGCCTGGTCGCCAGGCCCTCAGCCCCAGCATTTT
TRBJ1-2 . TRBV6-5 15 TRBD1 CASSFVGTANYGYTF TGTGCCAGCAGTTTTGTCGGGACAGCCAACTATGGCTACACCTTC